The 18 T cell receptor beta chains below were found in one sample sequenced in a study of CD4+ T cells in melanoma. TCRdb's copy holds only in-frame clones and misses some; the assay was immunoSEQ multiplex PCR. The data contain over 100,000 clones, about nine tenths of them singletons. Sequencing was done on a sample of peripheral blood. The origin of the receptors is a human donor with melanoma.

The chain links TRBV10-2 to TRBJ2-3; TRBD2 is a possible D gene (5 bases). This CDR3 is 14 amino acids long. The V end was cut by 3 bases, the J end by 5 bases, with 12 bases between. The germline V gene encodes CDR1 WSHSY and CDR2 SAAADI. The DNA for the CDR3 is TGCGCCAGCAGTGAAGGGTGGGCGGGAGATACGCAGTATTTT. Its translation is CASSEGWAGDTQYF.

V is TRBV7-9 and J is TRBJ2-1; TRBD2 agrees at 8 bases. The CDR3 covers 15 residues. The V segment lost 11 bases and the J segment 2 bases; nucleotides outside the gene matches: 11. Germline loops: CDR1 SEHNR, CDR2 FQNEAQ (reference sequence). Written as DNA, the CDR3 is TGTGCCGCCGGAGACGGGAGGGGACCCTACAATGAGCAGTTCTTC. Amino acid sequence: CAAGDGRGPYNEQFF.

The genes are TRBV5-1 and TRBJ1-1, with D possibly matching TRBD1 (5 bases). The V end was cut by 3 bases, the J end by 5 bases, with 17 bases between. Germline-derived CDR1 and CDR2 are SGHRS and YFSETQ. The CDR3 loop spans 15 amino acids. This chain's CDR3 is CASSSDFAGATEAFF. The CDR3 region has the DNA TGCGCCAGCAGCTCAGACTTTGCTGGGGCTACTGAAGCTTTCTTT.

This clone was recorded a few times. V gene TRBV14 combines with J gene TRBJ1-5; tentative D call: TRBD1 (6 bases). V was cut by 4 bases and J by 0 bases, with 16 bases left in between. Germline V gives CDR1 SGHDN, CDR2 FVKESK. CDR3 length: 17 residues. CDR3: CASSPEQGPYSNQPQHF. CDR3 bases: TGTGCCAGCAGCCCTGAACAGGGCCCTTATAGCAATCAGCCCCAGCATTTT. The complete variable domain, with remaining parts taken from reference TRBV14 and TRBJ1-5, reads EAGVTQFPSHSVIEKGQTVTLRCDPISGHDNLYWYRRVMGKEIKFLLHFVKESKQDESGMPNNRFLAERTGGTYSTLKVQPAELEDSGVYFCASSPEQGPYSNQPQHFGDGTRLSIL.

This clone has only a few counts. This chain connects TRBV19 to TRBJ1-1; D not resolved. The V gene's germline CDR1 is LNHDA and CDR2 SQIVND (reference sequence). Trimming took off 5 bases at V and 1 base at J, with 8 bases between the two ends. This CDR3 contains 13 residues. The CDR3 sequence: CASSPTPNTEAFF. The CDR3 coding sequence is TGTGCCAGTAGTCCCACACCGAACACTGAAGCTTTCTTT.

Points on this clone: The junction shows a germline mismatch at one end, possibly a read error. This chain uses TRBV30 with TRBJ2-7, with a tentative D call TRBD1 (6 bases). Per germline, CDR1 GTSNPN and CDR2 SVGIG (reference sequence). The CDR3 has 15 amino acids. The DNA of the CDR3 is TGTGCCTGGAGTCAAATGCAGGGGAACTCCTACAAGCAGTACTTC. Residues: CAWSQMQGNSYKQYF.

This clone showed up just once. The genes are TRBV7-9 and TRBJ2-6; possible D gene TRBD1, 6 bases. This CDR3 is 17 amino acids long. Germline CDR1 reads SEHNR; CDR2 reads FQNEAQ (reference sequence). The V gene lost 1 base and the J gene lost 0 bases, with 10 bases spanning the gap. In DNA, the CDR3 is TGTGCCAGCAGCTTAGACTACAGGGACTCTGGGGCCAACGTCCTGACTTTC. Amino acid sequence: CASSLDYRDSGANVLTF.

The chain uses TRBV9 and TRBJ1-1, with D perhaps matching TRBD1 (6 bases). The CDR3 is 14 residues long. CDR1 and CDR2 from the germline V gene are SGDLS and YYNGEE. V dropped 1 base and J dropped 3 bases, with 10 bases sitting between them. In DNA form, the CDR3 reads TGTGCCAGCAGCGTAACAGGGAAGGACACTGAAGCTTTCTTT. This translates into CASSVTGKDTEAFF.

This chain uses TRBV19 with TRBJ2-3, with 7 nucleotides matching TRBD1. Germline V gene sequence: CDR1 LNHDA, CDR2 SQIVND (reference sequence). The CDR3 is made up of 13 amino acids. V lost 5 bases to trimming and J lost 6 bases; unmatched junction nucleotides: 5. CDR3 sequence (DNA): TGTGCCAGTAGTGGAAACAGGGGTGATACGCAGTATTTT. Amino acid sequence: CASSGNRGDTQYF.

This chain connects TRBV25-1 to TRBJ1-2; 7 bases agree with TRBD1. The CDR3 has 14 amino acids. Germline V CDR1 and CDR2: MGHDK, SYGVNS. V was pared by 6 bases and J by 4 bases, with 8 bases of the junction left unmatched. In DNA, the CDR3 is TGTGCCAGCAGCCTAACAGGGGCCTTCTATGGCTACACCTTC. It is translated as CASSLTGAFYGYTF.

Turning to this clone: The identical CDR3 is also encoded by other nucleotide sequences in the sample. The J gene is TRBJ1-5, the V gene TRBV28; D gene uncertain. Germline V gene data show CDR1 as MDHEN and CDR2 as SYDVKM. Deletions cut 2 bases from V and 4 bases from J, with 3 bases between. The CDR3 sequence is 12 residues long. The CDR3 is CASSLLNQPQHF. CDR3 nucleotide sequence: TGTGCCAGCAGTTTACTAAATCAGCCCCAGCATTTT.

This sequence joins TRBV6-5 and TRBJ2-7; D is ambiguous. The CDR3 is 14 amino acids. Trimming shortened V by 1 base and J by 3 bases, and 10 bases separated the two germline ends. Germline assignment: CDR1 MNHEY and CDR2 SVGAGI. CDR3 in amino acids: CASSYFPGLYEQYF. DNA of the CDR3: TGTGCCAGCAGTTACTTCCCGGGTCTCTACGAGCAGTACTTC.

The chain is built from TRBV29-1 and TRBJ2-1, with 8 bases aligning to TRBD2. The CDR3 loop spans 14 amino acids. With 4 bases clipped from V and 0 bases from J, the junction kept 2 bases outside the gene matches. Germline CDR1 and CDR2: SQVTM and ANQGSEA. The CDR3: CSVVGGGSYNEQFF. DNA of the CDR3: TGCAGCGTTGTCGGGGGGGGCTCCTACAATGAGCAGTTCTTC.

DNA for the CDR3: TGTGCCAGCAGGGGTAGGGCAGGCGGCACAGATACGCAGTATTTT. Protein sequence: CASRGRAGGTDTQYF. This sequence joins TRBV2 and TRBJ2-3; D ambiguous. The CDR3 loop spans 15 amino acids. Trimming took 6 bases from V and 1 from J, leaving 14 bases between them. Looked up from germline, CDR1 is SNHLY and CDR2 is FYNNEI.

DNA for the CDR3: TGTGCCAGCTCACCCAGGGACCAAGAGACCCAGTACTTC. Protein product: CASSPRDQETQYF. The chain is built from TRBV18 and TRBJ2-5, with D possibly being TRBD1 (5 bases). Trimming removed 3 bases at V and 0 bases at J, with 5 bases between. CDR1 KGHSH and CDR2 LQKENI come from the germline V gene. The CDR3 has 13 residues.

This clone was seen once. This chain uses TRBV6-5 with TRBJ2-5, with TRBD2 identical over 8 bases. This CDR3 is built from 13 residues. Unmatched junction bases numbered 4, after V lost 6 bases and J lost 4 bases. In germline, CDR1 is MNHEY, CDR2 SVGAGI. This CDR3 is CASRLTSGETQYF. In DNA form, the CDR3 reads TGTGCCAGCAGACTTACTAGCGGAGAGACCCAGTACTTC.

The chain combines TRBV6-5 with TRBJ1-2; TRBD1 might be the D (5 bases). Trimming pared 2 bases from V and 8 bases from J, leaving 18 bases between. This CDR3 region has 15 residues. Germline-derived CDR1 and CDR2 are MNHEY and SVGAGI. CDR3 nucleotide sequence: TGTGCCAGCAGTTACGGGAGGCCAGGGTTACAAGGCTACACCTTC. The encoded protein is CASSYGRPGLQGYTF.

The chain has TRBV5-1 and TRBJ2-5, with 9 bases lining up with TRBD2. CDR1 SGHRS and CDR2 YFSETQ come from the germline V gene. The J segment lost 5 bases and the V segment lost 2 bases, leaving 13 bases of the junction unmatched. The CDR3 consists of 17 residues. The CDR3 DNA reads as TGCGCCAGCAGCTTTACCCCAGCGGGGGGTTCGGGGGAGACCCAGTACTTC. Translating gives CASSFTPAGGSGETQYF.